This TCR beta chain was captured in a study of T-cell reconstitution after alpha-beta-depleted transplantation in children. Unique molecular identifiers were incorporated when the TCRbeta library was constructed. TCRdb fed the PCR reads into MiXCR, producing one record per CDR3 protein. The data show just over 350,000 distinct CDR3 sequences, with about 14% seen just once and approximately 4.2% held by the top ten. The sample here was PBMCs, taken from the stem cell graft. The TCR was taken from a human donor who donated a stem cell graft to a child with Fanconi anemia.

DNA of the CDR3: TGCAGTGCTAGTGTCGGGCGCGTAGAAGCTTTCTTT. Its protein is CSASVGRVEAFF. V usage is TRBV20-1 and J usage is TRBJ1-1, with D hard to call. Deletions cut 3 bases from V and 8 bases from J, with 13 bases between. Germline assignment: CDR1 DFQATT and CDR2 SNEGSKA (reference sequence). The CDR3 covers 12 residues.